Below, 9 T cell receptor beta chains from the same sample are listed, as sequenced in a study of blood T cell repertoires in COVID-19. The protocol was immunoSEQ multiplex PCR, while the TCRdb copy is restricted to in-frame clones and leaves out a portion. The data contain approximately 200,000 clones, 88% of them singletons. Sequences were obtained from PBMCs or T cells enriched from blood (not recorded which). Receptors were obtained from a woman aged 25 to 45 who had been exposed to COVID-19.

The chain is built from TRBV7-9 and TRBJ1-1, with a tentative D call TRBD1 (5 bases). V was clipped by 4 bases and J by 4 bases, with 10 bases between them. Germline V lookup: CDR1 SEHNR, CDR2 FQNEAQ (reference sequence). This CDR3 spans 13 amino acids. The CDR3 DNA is TGTGCCAGCAGCTCAGGGTGGGGCACTGAAGCTTTCTTT. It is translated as CASSSGWGTEAFF.

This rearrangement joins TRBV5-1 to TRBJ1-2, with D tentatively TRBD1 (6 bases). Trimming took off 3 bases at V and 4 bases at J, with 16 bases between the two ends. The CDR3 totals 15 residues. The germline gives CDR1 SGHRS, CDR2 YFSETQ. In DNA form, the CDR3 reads TGCGCCAGCAGCTCCACACCGACAGGCCTCTATGGCTACACCTTC. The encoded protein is CASSSTPTGLYGYTF.

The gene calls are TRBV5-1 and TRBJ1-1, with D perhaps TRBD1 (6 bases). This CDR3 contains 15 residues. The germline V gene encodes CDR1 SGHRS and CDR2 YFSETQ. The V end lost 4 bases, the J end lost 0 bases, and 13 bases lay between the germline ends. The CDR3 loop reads CASSAGTPMNTEAFF. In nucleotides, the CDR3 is TGCGCCAGCAGCGCCGGGACACCAATGAACACTGAAGCTTTCTTT.

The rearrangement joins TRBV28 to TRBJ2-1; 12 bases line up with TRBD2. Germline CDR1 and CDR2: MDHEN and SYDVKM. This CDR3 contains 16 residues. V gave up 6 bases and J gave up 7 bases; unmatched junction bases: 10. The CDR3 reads CASRTSGSGGGNEQFF. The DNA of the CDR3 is TGTGCCAGCAGGACTAGCGGGAGTGGAGGGGGGAATGAGCAGTTCTTC.

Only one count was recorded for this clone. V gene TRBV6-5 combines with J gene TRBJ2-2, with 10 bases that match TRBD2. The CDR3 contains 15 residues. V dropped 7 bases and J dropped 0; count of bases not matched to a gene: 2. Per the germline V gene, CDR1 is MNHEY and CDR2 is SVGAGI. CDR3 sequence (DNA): TGTGCCAGCAACGGACTAGCGGCGAACACCGGGGAGCTGTTTTTT. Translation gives CASNGLAANTGELFF.

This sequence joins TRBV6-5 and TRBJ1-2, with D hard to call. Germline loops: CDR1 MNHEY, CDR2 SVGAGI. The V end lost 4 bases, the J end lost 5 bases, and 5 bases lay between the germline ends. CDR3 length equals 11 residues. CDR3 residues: CASSSIYGYTF. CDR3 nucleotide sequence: TGTGCCAGCAGTTCCATTTATGGCTACACCTTC.

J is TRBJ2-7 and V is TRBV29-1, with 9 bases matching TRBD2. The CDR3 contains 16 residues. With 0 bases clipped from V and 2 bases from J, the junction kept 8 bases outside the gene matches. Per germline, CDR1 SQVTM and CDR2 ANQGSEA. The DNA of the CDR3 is TGCAGCGTTGAAGATCTTACTAGCGGGCCCCCCTACGAGCAGTACTTC. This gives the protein CSVEDLTSGPPYEQYF.

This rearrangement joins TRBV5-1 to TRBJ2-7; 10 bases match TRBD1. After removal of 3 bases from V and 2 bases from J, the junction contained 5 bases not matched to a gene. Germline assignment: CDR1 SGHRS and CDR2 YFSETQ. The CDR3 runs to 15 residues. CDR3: CASSSLTGGPYEQYF. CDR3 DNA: TGCGCCAGCAGCTCCCTGACAGGGGGCCCCTACGAGCAGTACTTC.

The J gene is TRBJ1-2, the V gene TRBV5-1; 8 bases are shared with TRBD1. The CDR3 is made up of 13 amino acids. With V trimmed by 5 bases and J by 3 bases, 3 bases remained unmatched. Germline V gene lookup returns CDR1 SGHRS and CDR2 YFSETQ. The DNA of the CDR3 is TGCGCCAGCAGTCAGACAGGGGACTATGGCTACACCTTC. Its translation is CASSQTGDYGYTF. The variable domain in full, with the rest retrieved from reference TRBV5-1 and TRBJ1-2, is KAGVTQTPRYLIKTRGQQVTLSCSPISGHRSVSWYQQTPGQGLQFLFEYFSETQRNKGNFPGRFSGRQFSNSRSEMNVSTLELGDSALYLCASSQTGDYGYTFGSGTRLTVV.